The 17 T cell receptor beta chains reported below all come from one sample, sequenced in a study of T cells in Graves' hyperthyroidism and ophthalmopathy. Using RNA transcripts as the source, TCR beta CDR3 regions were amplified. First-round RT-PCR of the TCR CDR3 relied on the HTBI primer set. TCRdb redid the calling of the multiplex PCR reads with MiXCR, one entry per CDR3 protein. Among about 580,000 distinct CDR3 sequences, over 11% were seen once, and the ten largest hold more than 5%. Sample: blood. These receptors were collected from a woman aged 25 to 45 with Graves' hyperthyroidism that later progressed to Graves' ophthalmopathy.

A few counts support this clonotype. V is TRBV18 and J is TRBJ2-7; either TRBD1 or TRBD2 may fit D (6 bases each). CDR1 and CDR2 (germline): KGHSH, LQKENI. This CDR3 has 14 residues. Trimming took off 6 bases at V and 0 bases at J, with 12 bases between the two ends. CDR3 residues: CASSGGTNSYEQYF. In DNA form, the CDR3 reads TGTGCCAGCTCCGGCGGGACAAACTCCTACGAGCAGTACTTC. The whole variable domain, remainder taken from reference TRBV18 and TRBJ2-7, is NAGVMQNPRHLVRRRGQEARLRCSPMKGHSHVYWYRQLPEEGLKFMVYLQKENIIDESGMPKERFSAEFPKEGPSILRIQQVVRGDSAAYFCASSGGTNSYEQYFGPGTRLTVT.

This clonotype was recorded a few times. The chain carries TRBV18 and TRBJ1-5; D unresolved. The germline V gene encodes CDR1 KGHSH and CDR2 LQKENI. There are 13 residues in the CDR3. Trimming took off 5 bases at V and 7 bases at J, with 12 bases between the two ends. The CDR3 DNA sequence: TGTGCCAGCTCAGCGGAGGATGCACAGCCCCAGCATTTT. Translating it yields CASSAEDAQPQHF.

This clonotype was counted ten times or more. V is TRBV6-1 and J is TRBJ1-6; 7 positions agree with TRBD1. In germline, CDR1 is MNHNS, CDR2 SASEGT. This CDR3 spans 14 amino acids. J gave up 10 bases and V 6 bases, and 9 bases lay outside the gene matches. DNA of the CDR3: TGTGCCAGCAGGCCTCCGGGACAGTACTCACCCCTCCACTTT. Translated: CASRPPGQYSPLHF.

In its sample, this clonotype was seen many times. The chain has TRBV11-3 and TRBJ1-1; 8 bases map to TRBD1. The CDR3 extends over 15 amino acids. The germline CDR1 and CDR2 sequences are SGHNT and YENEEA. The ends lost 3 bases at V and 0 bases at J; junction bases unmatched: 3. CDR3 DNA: TGTGCCAGCAGCTTGGTGACAGGGGTGAACACTGAAGCTTTCTTT. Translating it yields CASSLVTGVNTEAFF.

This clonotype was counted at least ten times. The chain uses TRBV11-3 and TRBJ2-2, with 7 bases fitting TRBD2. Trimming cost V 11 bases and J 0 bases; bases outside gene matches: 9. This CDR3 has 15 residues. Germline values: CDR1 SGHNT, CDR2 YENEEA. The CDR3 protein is CAVPPGGTNTGELFF. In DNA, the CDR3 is TGTGCCGTCCCTCCCGGGGGGACGAACACCGGGGAGCTGTTTTTT.

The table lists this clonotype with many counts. The CDR3 is CASSQRGVEEAFNEKLFF. The CDR3 DNA follows: TGCGCCAGCAGCCAACGTGGAGTCGAGGAGGCTTTTAATGAAAAACTGTTTTTT. The V call is TRBV4-1, the J call TRBJ1-4; no definite D call. This CDR3 is 18 amino acids long. Trimming stripped 2 bases from V and 4 bases from J, with 20 bases between. Germline CDR1 is MGHRA and CDR2 is YSYEKL.

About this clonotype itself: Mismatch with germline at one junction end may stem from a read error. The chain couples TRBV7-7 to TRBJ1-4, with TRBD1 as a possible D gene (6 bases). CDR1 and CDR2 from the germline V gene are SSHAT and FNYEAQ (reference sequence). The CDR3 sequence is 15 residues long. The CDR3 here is CASSLAGAPGEKLFF. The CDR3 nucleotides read TGTGCTAGCAGCTTAGCGGGGGCCCCCGGTGAAAAATTGTTTTTT. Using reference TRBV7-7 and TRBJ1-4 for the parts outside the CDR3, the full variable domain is GAGVSQSPRYKVTKRGQDVTLRCDPISSHATLYWYQQALGQGPEFLTYFNYEAQPDKSGLPSDRFSAERPEGSISTLTIQRTEQRDSAMYRCASSLAGAPGEKLFFGSGTQLSVL.

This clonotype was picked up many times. The DNA for the CDR3 is TGTGCCAGCAGCTTGGCCAGCGGGGGCGCGGAGACCCAGTACTTC. This translates into CASSLASGGAETQYF. The J gene is TRBJ2-5, the V gene TRBV5-8, with 8 bases identical to TRBD2. The CDR3 loop spans 15 amino acids. The germline V gene encodes CDR1 SGHTS and CDR2 YDEGEE. V lost 0 bases to trimming and J lost 5 bases; unmatched junction nucleotides: 6.

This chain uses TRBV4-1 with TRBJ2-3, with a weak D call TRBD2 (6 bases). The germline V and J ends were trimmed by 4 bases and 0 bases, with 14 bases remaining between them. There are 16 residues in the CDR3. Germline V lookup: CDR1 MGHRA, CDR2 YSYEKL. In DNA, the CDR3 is TGCGCCAGCAGCCGAGAGGGACTCGGAAGCACAGATACGCAGTATTTT. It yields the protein CASSREGLGSTDTQYF.

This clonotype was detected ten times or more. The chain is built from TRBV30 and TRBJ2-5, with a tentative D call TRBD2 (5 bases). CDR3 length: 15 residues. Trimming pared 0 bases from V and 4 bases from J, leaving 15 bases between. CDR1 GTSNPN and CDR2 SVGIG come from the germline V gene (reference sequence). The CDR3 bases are TGTGCCTGGAGTGTTAGTGAGGGAGTCGGAGAGACCCAGTACTTC. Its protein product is CAWSVSEGVGETQYF.

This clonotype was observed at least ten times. In DNA form, the CDR3 reads TGTGCCAGCAGTTTAGGACCGTACTCTGGAAACACCATATATTTT. It encodes CASSLGPYSGNTIYF. V usage is TRBV27 and J usage is TRBJ1-3; D gene ambiguous. Trimming shortened V by 2 bases and J by 0 bases, and 8 bases separated the two germline ends. Germline assignment: CDR1 MNHEY and CDR2 SMNVEV (reference sequence). The CDR3 loop spans 15 amino acids.

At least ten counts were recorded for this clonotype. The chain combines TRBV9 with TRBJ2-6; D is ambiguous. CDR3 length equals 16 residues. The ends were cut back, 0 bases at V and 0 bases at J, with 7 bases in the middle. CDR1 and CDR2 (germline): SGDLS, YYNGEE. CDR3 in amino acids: CASSVGIASGANVLTF. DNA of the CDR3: TGTGCCAGCAGCGTAGGGATAGCCTCTGGGGCCAACGTCCTGACTTTC.

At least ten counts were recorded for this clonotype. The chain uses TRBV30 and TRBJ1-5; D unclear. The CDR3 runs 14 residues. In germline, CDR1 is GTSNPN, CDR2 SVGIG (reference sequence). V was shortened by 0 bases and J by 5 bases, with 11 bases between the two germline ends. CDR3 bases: TGTGCCTGGAGTGTAGGTGGGGTGGATCAGCCCCAGCATTTT. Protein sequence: CAWSVGGVDQPQHF.

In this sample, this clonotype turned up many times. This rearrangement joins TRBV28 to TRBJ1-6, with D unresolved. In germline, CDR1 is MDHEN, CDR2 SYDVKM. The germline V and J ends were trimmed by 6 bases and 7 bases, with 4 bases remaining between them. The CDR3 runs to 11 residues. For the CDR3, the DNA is TGTGCCAGCAGCAAGAATTCACCCCTCCACTTT. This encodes CASSKNSPLHF.

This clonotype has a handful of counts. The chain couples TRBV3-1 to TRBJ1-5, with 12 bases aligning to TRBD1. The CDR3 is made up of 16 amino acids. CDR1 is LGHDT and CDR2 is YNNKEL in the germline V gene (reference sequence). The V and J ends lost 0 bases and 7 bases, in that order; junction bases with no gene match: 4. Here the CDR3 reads CASSQDWDRGQQPQHF. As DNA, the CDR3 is TGTGCCAGCAGCCAAGATTGGGACAGGGGGCAACAGCCCCAGCATTTT.

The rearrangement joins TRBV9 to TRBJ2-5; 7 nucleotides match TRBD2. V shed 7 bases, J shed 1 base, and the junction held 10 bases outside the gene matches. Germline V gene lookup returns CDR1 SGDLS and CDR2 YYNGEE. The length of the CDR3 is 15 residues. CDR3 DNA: TGTGCCAGCCCTCCGGAACCTAGCGGCCAAGAGACCCAGTACTTC. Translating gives CASPPEPSGQETQYF.

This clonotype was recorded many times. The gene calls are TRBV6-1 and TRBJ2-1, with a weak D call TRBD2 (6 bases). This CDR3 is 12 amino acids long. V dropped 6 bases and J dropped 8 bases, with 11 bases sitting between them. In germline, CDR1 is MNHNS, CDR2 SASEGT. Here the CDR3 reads CASSRSGDEQFF. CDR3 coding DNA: TGTGCCAGCAGCCGGTCGGGGGATGAGCAGTTCTTC.